This is a list of T cell receptor beta chains from one sample in a study of long-term antiretroviral therapy in people with HIV. The protocol was immunoSEQ multiplex PCR, while the TCRdb copy is restricted to in-frame clones and leaves out a portion. The table has about 19,000 clones, 76% seen once. Sequences were derived from unsorted PBMCs, sampled 0.5 years before starting antiretroviral therapy. All receptors derive from a woman aged 45 to 65 with HIV. Both conserved end residues are part of each CDR3. The D gene is left open where the match is weak. Some rows have no size entry. The others give once, few or many, or a class for an expanded clone.

clone_size d_call j_call v_call cdr3_aa cdr3_nt
NA NA TRBJ2-2 TRBV6-1 CASTQGPNTGELFF TGTGCCAGCACTCAGGGGCCGAACACCGGGGAGCTGTTTTTT
NA TRBD2 TRBJ2-3 TRBV19 CASTPLAGGRTDTQYF TGTGCCAGTACCCCTCTAGCGGGGGGCAGGACGGATACGCAGTATTTT
few NA TRBJ1-1 TRBV9 CASSVGTMNTEAFF TGTGCCAGCAGCGTTGGGACAATGAACACTGAAGCTTTCTTT
NA NA TRBJ1-2 TRBV6-5 CASATLPNYGYTF TGTGCCAGCGCCACGCTTCCTAACTATGGCTACACCTTC
NA TRBD1 TRBJ2-1 TRBV10-1 CASSEPGQGEDEQFF TGCGCCAGCAGTGAGCCGGGACAGGGCGAGGATGAGCAGTTCTTC
once NA TRBJ2-1 TRBV30 CAWSGPPGNEQFF TGTGCCTGGAGTGGCCCCCCCGGTAATGAGCAGTTCTTC
NA NA TRBJ1-6 TRBV10-1 CASSGLRVRNSPLHF TGCGCCAGCAGTGGCCTCAGGGTGAGGAATTCACCCCTCCACTTT
NA TRBD2 TRBJ2-1 TRBV27 CASTFLAGGNHEQFF TGTGCCAGCACCTTCCTAGCGGGGGGTAACCATGAGCAGTTCTTC
NA NA TRBJ1-5 TRBV10-2 CASSGHSNQPQHF TGCGCCAGCAGCGGGCATAGCAATCAGCCCCAGCATTTT
once TRBD2 TRBJ2-6 TRBV15 CATSRDGRTGANVLTF TGTGCCACCAGCAGAGACGGGAGGACTGGGGCCAACGTCCTGACTTTC
NA NA TRBJ2-3 TRBV5-4 CASSDDLADTQYF TGTGCCAGCAGCGATGACCTAGCAGATACGCAGTATTTT
once NA TRBJ1-1 TRBV7-8 CASRLNQGVNTEAFF TGTGCCAGCAGGCTTAATCAGGGTGTGAACACTGAAGCTTTCTTT
NA NA TRBJ2-3 TRBV7-2 CASSFSTDTQYF TGTGCCAGCAGCTTTAGCACAGATACGCAGTATTTT
NA TRBD2 TRBJ2-1 TRBV5-1 CASSLGTSGNNEQFF TGCGCCAGCAGCTTGGGGACTAGCGGTAACAATGAGCAGTTCTTC
NA NA TRBJ2-7 TRBV27 CASSLGGLSYEQYF TGTGCCAGCAGTTTAGGGGGCCTCTCCTACGAGCAGTACTTC
NA NA TRBJ2-7 TRBV28 CASSFWTTLVEFYEQYF TGTGCCAGCAGTTTCTGGACGACCCTGGTGGAGTTCTACGAGCAGTACTTC
NA NA TRBJ2-7 TRBV27 CASRNRVVPYEQYF TGTGCCAGCAGGAACAGGGTGGTTCCCTACGAGCAGTACTTC
few NA TRBJ1-1 TRBV4-1 CASSQDWQNTEAFF TGCGCCAGCAGCCAAGATTGGCAGAACACTGAAGCTTTCTTT
few NA TRBJ2-1 TRBV7-3 CASSSFPYGAGNEQFF TGTGCCAGCAGCTCATTCCCCTACGGGGCTGGCAATGAGCAGTTCTTC
NA NA TRBJ1-1 TRBV4-1 CASSQVAGDGGTEAFF TGCGCCAGCAGCCAAGTTGCGGGGGACGGGGGCACTGAAGCTTTCTTT
once TRBD1 TRBJ2-4 TRBV29-1 CSVEDRKNIQYF TGCAGCGTCGAGGACAGGAAAAACATTCAGTACTTC
once TRBD2 TRBJ2-3 TRBV30 CAWSRRLAGGPDTQYF TGTGCCTGGAGTCGGCGACTAGCGGGGGGTCCAGATACGCAGTATTTT
few NA TRBJ1-2 TRBV18 CASSPPLERPYGYTF TGTGCCAGCTCACCGCCTCTGGAACGGCCGTATGGCTACACCTTC
NA NA TRBJ1-5 TRBV5-8 CASSLKVVLSGNQPQHF TGTGCCAGCAGCTTGAAAGTTGTGTTGAGTGGCAATCAGCCCCAGCATTTT
NA NA TRBJ1-6 TRBV7-6 CASSPEGTSSYNSPLHF TGTGCCAGCAGCCCGGAGGGGACAAGCTCCTATAATTCACCCCTCCACTTT
NA NA TRBJ2-3 TRBV6-5 CASSSGAGGTDTQYF TGTGCCAGCAGTTCGGGGGCGGGGGGCACAGATACGCAGTATTTT
NA NA TRBJ2-3 TRBV2 CARGGRTDTQYF TGTGCCAGGGGGGGGCGAACAGATACGCAGTATTTT
NA TRBD1 TRBJ1-1 TRBV27 CASSARQGKNTEAFF TGTGCCAGCAGTGCCCGACAGGGAAAGAACACTGAAGCTTTCTTT
few NA TRBJ1-4 TRBV7-2 CASSPDRWTLFF TGTGCCAGCAGCCCCGACCGCTGGACTCTGTTTTTT
NA TRBD2 TRBJ2-3 TRBV4-1 CASSQEGTNTDTQYF TGCGCCAGCAGCCAAGAGGGGACTAACACAGATACGCAGTATTTT
few NA TRBJ1-1 TRBV7-3 CASSFTGNLNTEAFF TGTGCCAGCAGCTTTACAGGGAACTTGAACACTGAAGCTTTCTTT
NA TRBD2 TRBJ2-1 TRBV7-6 CASSLAPTSGTSREQFF TGTGCCAGCAGCCTCGCCCCGACTAGCGGGACGTCTCGGGAGCAGTTCTTC
NA NA TRBJ2-5 TRBV5-1 CASSLALWEETQYF TGCGCCAGCAGCTTGGCACTCTGGGAAGAGACCCAGTACTTC
NA NA TRBJ2-2 TRBV2 CASSVTVTGELFF TGTGCCAGCAGTGTGACAGTTACCGGGGAGCTGTTTTTT
NA NA TRBJ1-1 TRBV19 CASSMNEGGTEAFF TGTGCCAGTAGTATGAACGAGGGGGGAACTGAAGCTTTCTTT
NA TRBD2 TRBJ2-1 TRBV7-9 CASSLEGGGLYNEQFF TGTGCCAGCAGCTTAGAGGGCGGGGGACTCTACAATGAGCAGTTCTTC
NA NA TRBJ2-1 TRBV9 CASSVGVSPYNEQFF TGTGCCAGCAGCGTAGGTGTATCCCCTTACAATGAGCAGTTCTTC
few NA TRBJ1-6 TRBV9 CASSFGQTYNSPLHF TGTGCCAGCAGCTTTGGACAGACCTATAATTCACCCCTCCACTTT
NA NA TRBJ1-5 TRBV6-5 CASSYGGLAGNQPQHF TGTGCCAGCAGTTACGGGGGGTTGGCGGGCAATCAGCCCCAGCATTTT
NA TRBD1 TRBJ1-2 TRBV14 CASSSRQGQLYYGYTF TGTGCCAGCAGCTCCCGACAGGGTCAGCTCTACTATGGCTACACCTTC
NA NA TRBJ2-7 TRBV5-8 CASSPRMDRNEQYF TGTGCCAGCAGCCCCAGAATGGACAGAAACGAGCAGTACTTC
NA NA TRBJ2-1 TRBV12-5 CASGTPSTDDSYNEQFF TGTGCTAGTGGTACCCCGTCTACAGACGACTCTTACAATGAGCAGTTCTTC
NA NA TRBJ1-3 TRBV7-9 CASSSRAQRLDNSGNTIYF TGTGCCAGCAGCTCGAGGGCACAACGCTTAGATAACTCTGGAAACACCATATATTTT
once TRBD1 TRBJ1-6 TRBV5-1 CASRPDRGRNSPLHF TGCGCCAGCAGACCTGACAGGGGGAGGAATTCACCCCTCCACTTT
medium-sized NA TRBJ2-6 TRBV27 CASSLSTVLSGANVLTF TGTGCCAGCAGTTTATCGACAGTGCTCTCTGGGGCCAACGTCCTGACTTTC
NA TRBD1 TRBJ1-4 TRBV7-2 CASSTNRGGNEKLFF TGTGCCAGCAGCACAAACAGGGGTGGTAATGAAAAACTGTTTTTT
NA TRBD2 TRBJ2-5 TRBV6-6 CATALAGQETQYF TGTGCCACAGCCCTAGCGGGGCAAGAGACCCAGTACTTC
NA NA TRBJ2-2 TRBV13 CASSFRENTGELFF TGTGCCAGCAGCTTCCGGGAAAACACCGGGGAGCTGTTTTTT
NA TRBD2 TRBJ2-3 TRBV2 CASMRGLADSTDTQYF TGTGCCAGCATGAGAGGACTAGCGGATTCCACAGATACGCAGTATTTT
NA TRBD1 TRBJ2-3 TRBV5-8 CASSHGTGDTQYF TGTGCCAGCAGCCACGGGACAGGGGATACGCAGTATTTT
few NA TRBJ1-5 TRBV11-2 CASSLGAGQPQHF TGTGCCAGCAGCTTGGGGGCAGGGCAGCCCCAGCATTTT
NA TRBD1 TRBJ2-1 TRBV6-5 CASSYLDRIYNEQFF TGTGCCAGCAGTTACTTGGACAGGATTTACAATGAGCAGTTCTTC
NA TRBD1 TRBJ2-6 TRBV30 CAWNRGQLSGANVLTF TGTGCCTGGAACAGGGGACAACTCTCTGGGGCCAACGTCCTGACTTTC
once NA TRBJ1-1 TRBV7-9 CASRSQEMGTEAFF TGTGCCAGCAGGTCCCAGGAAATGGGGACTGAAGCTTTCTTT